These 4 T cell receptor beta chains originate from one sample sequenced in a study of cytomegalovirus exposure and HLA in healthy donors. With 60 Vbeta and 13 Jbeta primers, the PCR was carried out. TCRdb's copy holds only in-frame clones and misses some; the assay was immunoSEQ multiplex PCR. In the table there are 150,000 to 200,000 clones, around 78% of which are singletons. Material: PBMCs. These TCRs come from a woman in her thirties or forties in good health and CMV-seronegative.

This CDR3 is CASSGPPRDEQFF. The CDR3 DNA sequence: TGTGCCAGCAGTGGCCCCCCTCGGGATGAGCAGTTCTTC. The V call is TRBV28, the J call TRBJ2-1; D gene unclear. Germline V gives CDR1 MDHEN, CDR2 SYDVKM. This CDR3 comprises 13 residues. Trimming took off 5 bases at V and 8 bases at J, with 13 bases between the two ends. The variable domain in full, with the rest retrieved from reference TRBV28 and TRBJ2-1, is DVKVTQSSRYLVKRTGEKVFLECVQDMDHENMFWYRQDPGLGLRLIYFSYDVKMKEKGDIPEGYSVSREKKERFSLILESASTNQTSMYLCASSGPPRDEQFFGPGTRLTVL.

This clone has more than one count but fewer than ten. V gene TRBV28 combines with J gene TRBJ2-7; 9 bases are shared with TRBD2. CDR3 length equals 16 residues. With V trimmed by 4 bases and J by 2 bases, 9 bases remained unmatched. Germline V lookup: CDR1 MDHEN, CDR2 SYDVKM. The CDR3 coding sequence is TGTGCCAGCAGTTCCCCGGGACTAGCTATTACCTACGAGCAGTACTTC. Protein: CASSSPGLAITYEQYF.

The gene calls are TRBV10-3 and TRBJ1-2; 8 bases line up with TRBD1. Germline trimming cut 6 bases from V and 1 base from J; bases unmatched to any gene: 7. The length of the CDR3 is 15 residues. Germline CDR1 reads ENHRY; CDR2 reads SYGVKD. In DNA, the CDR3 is TGTGCCATCAGCGGACAGGGAACTGTTAACTATGGCTACACCTTC. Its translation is CAISGQGTVNYGYTF.

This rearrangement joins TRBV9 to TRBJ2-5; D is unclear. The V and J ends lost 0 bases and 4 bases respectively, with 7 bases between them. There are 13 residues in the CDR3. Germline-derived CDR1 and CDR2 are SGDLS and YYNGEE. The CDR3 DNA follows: TGTGCCAGCAGCGTAGATTCTAGAGAGACCCAGTACTTC. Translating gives CASSVDSRETQYF.